Each of the 31 T cell receptor beta chains below was sequenced from the same sample in a study of T cell responses to AZD1222 COVID-19 vaccine. The table came from immunoSEQ multiplex PCR; TCRdb's copy has only in-frame clones and leaves some out. This table holds about 140,000 clones, over 85% found once. The material was peripheral blood, obtained on day 0 of MenACWY control vaccination. These receptors were collected from an adult in good health.

This chain connects TRBV2 to TRBJ2-3, with TRBD2 matching 10 bases. The V and J ends lost 8 bases and 4 bases, in that order; junction bases with no gene match: 9. Germline V lookup: CDR1 SNHLY, CDR2 FYNNEI. This CDR3 comprises 15 residues. The CDR3 coding sequence is TGTGCCAGCCGACCTAGCGGGAGAAGGGCAGATACGCAGTATTTT. It yields the protein CASRPSGRRADTQYF.

J is TRBJ2-1 and V is TRBV6-5, with 11 bases identical to TRBD2. The CDR3 contains 16 residues. The germline V gene has CDR1 MNHEY and CDR2 SVGAGI. Trimming at V came to 4 bases and at J to 3 bases, leaving 5 bases not matched to a gene. The CDR3 is CASSWGLAAIYNEQFF. CDR3 DNA: TGTGCCAGCAGTTGGGGACTAGCGGCAATCTACAATGAGCAGTTCTTC.

The chain recombines TRBV15 with TRBJ2-3; D is ambiguous. The CDR3 totals 17 residues. Germline CDR1 is LNHNV and CDR2 is YYDKDF (reference sequence). The V end lost 0 bases, the J end lost 10 bases, and 23 bases lay between the germline ends. CDR3 nucleotide sequence: TGTGCCACCAGCAGAGATATCGGAACTTCCCCCGGCCAGGCGCAGTATTTT. This sequence encodes CATSRDIGTSPGQAQYF.

This clone came up once. The CDR3 protein is CAWIWDKGVLSNQPQHF. The CDR3 bases are TGTGCCTGGATTTGGGACAAGGGGGTTCTTAGCAATCAGCCCCAGCATTTT. This chain links TRBV30 with TRBJ1-5; tentatively, D is TRBD1 (6 bases). The CDR3 totals 17 residues. Germline V gene sequence: CDR1 GTSNPN, CDR2 SVGIG (reference sequence). V lost 4 bases, J lost 0 bases, and 19 bases lay in between.

The gene calls are TRBV30 and TRBJ1-3; weak D call: TRBD1 (5 bases). The V end lost 7 bases, the J end lost 2 bases, and 9 bases lay between the germline ends. CDR3 size: 12 residues. Germline assignment: CDR1 GTSNPN and CDR2 SVGIG (reference sequence). The CDR3 DNA follows: TGTGCCTCCAAGGGACCTGGAAACACCATATATTTT. Its protein is CASKGPGNTIYF.

As for this clone: Other DNA sequences in the same sample also yield this CDR3. This chain joins TRBV6-5 and TRBJ1-2; no definite D call. The CDR3 length is 12 residues. Germline CDR1 and CDR2: MNHEY and SVGAGI. Deletions cut 5 bases from V and 4 bases from J, with 8 bases between. The CDR3 region has the DNA TGTGCCAGCAGTCCGCGCGGCTATGGCTACACCTTC. Encoded protein: CASSPRGYGYTF.

This clone has a single count. The V gene is TRBV28, the J gene TRBJ1-6, with 8 nucleotides matching TRBD1. Germline loops: CDR1 MDHEN, CDR2 SYDVKM. This CDR3 region has 14 residues. V lost 7 bases, J lost 7 bases, and 6 bases stayed unmatched. CDR3: CASTRNRGNSPLHF. In DNA, the CDR3 is TGTGCCAGCACAAGGAACAGGGGGAATTCACCCCTCCACTTT.

This clone was observed a single time. The chain links TRBV4-3 to TRBJ2-3; D could derive from TRBD1 or TRBD2 (6 bases each). The CDR3 has 16 amino acids. Germline-derived CDR1 and CDR2 are LGHNA and YSLEER. Trimming took off 2 bases at V and 0 bases at J, with 12 bases between the two ends. CDR3 nucleotide sequence: TGCGCCAGCAGCCAACTTACAGGGACTAGCACAGATACGCAGTATTTT. Its protein is CASSQLTGTSTDTQYF.

The chain recombines TRBV28 with TRBJ1-2; D not certain. Germline lookup yields CDR1 MDHEN and CDR2 SYDVKM. Trimming removed 7 bases at V and 5 bases at J, with 17 bases between. The CDR3 runs 14 residues. Here the CDR3 reads CASTPSELPYGYTF. For the CDR3, the DNA is TGTGCCAGCACCCCTTCGGAACTGCCGTATGGCTACACCTTC.

The chain combines TRBV11-2 with TRBJ2-7; D is perhaps TRBD2 (7 bases). CDR1 is SGHAT, CDR2 FQNNGV, per germline. CDR3 size: 12 residues. V lost 6 bases and J 9 bases, leaving 15 bases between the germline ends. CDR3 in DNA: TGTGCCAGCAGTCAAAGGGGGGGAAGGCAGTACTTC. This gives the protein CASSQRGGRQYF. The whole variable domain, filled in from reference TRBV11-2 and TRBJ2-7, reads EAGVAQSPRYKIIEKRQSVAFWCNPISGHATLYWYQQILGQGPKLLIQFQNNGVVDDSQLPKDRFSAERLKGVDSTLKIQPAKLEDSAVYLCASSQRGGRQYFGPGTRLTVT.

This chain uses TRBV5-5 with TRBJ1-2; the D is unclear. Germline CDR1 and CDR2: SGHKS and YYEKEE (reference sequence). The CDR3 totals 14 residues. The V end was cut by 2 bases, the J end by 6 bases, with 14 bases between. The CDR3 here is CASSFRTKPDGYTF. Here the CDR3 DNA reads TGTGCCAGCAGCTTTCGTACCAAACCCGATGGCTACACCTTC.

This rearrangement joins TRBV4-2 to TRBJ1-4; TRBD1 matches at 8 bases. The CDR3 consists of 18 residues. V trimming: 0 bases; J trimming: 3 bases; junction bases outside the gene matches: 9. Germline CDR1 and CDR2: LGHNA and YNFKEQ. The chain's CDR3 is CASSQETQGARANEKLFF. CDR3 in DNA: TGTGCCAGCAGCCAAGAGACGCAGGGGGCGCGTGCTAATGAAAAACTGTTTTTT.

The chain carries TRBV5-1 and TRBJ2-1; the D gene is possibly TRBD2 (6 bases). The CDR3 is made up of 14 amino acids. V was trimmed by 2 bases and J by 4 bases, leaving 10 bases between them. Germline assignment: CDR1 SGHRS and CDR2 YFSETQ. The CDR3 is CASSLGTDYNEQFF. The CDR3 coding sequence is TGCGCCAGCAGCTTAGGGACTGATTACAATGAGCAGTTCTTC.

V usage is TRBV4-2 and J usage is TRBJ1-2; D perhaps matches TRBD1 (6 bases). Germline V CDR1 and CDR2: LGHNA, YNFKEQ. Trimming cost V 0 bases and J 8 bases, with 10 bases left between them. This CDR3 is 13 amino acids long. DNA of the CDR3: TGTGCCAGCAGCCAAGACACAGGGCAAGGCTACACCTTC. This sequence encodes CASSQDTGQGYTF.

This clone was observed a handful of times. The chain couples TRBV12-3 or TRBV12-4 to TRBJ2-7; D ambiguous. The CDR3 sequence is 13 residues long. V lost 2 bases, J lost 0 bases, and 5 bases lay in between. CDR3 protein: CASSLRLSYEQYF. The CDR3 DNA is TGTGCCAGCAGTTTACGGCTCTCCTACGAGCAGTACTTC.

V is TRBV20-1 and J is TRBJ1-1; D gene uncertain. Germline V gene lookup returns CDR1 DFQATT and CDR2 SNEGSKA (reference sequence). CDR3 length: 10 amino acids. The CDR3 loop is CSRPGPEAFF. CDR3 nucleotides: TGCAGCCGCCCGGGCCCTGAAGCTTTCTTT.

The V and J genes are TRBV27 and TRBJ2-5; possible D gene TRBD2, 7 bases. The CDR3 sequence is 13 residues long. Germline V CDR1 and CDR2: MNHEY, SMNVEV (reference sequence). The V end lost 8 bases, the J end lost 5 bases, and 15 bases lay between the germline ends. This CDR3 is CASRGGGMETQYF. The CDR3 DNA follows: TGTGCCAGCCGAGGGGGGGGGATGGAGACCCAGTACTTC.

This clone was recorded once. This chain links TRBV29-1 with TRBJ1-2; D not resolved. The CDR3 contains 13 residues. Trimming stripped 4 bases from V and 4 bases from J, with 13 bases between. Germline V gene sequence: CDR1 SQVTM, CDR2 ANQGSEA. The DNA of the CDR3 is TGCAGCGTTGGTGGGCAGCCAGCCTATGGCTACACCTTC. Residues: CSVGGQPAYGYTF.

V is TRBV7-9 and J is TRBJ1-5; no firm D call. The CDR3 spans 12 residues. V lost 2 bases, J lost 3 bases, and 2 bases lay in between. Germline V gives CDR1 SEHNR, CDR2 FQNEAQ (reference sequence). The CDR3 sequence is CASSLTNQPQHF. The CDR3 coding sequence is TGTGCCAGCAGCTTAACCAATCAGCCCCAGCATTTT.

The chain joins TRBV5-4 to TRBJ1-1; D call uncertain. The germline V gene has CDR1 SGHNT and CDR2 YYREEE (reference sequence). Trimming removed 6 bases at V and 5 bases at J, with 14 bases between. The CDR3 is 13 amino acids. The chain's CDR3 is CASMKLEVTEAFF. DNA for the CDR3: TGTGCCAGCATGAAGCTCGAGGTAACTGAAGCTTTCTTT.

V gene TRBV2 combines with J gene TRBJ2-2; possibly TRBD1 for D (5 bases). Germline values: CDR1 SNHLY, CDR2 FYNNEI. V was trimmed by 1 base and J by 4 bases, leaving 7 bases between them. The length of the CDR3 is 14 residues. The CDR3 DNA follows: TGTGCCAGCAGTGAAGTAGGGGCCACCGGGGAGCTGTTTTTT. Translated: CASSEVGATGELFF. The whole variable domain, remainder taken from reference TRBV2 and TRBJ2-2, is EPEVTQTPSHQVTQMGQEVILRCVPISNHLYFYWYRQILGQKVEFLVSFYNNEISEKSEIFDDQFSVERPDGSNFTLKIRSTKLEDSAMYFCASSEVGATGELFFGEGSRLTVL.

This clone was seen a single time. The rearrangement joins TRBV12-5 to TRBJ1-1, with TRBD1 as a possible D gene (5 bases). V was shortened by 6 bases and J by 1 base, with 12 bases between the two germline ends. This CDR3 has 14 amino acids. Germline V gives CDR1 LGHNT, CDR2 FRNRAP. The CDR3 here is CASGRGRENTEAFF. The DNA for the CDR3 is TGTGCTAGTGGGAGGGGAAGGGAGAACACTGAAGCTTTCTTT.

This chain connects TRBV19 to TRBJ1-1, with no clear D. The CDR3 loop spans 13 amino acids. Looked up from germline, CDR1 is LNHDA and CDR2 is SQIVND (reference sequence). Trimming took off 6 bases at V and 3 bases at J, with 11 bases between the two ends. In nucleotides, the CDR3 is TGTGCCAGTAGCAAACCTGAGGACACTGAAGCTTTCTTT. This encodes CASSKPEDTEAFF.

This chain links TRBV12-1 with TRBJ1-2; the table gives TRBD1 as D, unverified against the DNA. TRBV12-1 is listed as a pseudogene. CDR3 size: 16 residues. The CDR3 bases are TGTGCCAGCAGCTCCTGGCCCGGGACAATAAACTATGGCTACACCTTC. It is translated as CASSSWPGTINYGYTF.

The chain recombines TRBV7-8 with TRBJ1-4; 8 nucleotides align to TRBD1. Looked up from germline, CDR1 is SGHVS and CDR2 is FQNEAQ. CDR3 length: 16 amino acids. The V gene end was trimmed by 2 bases and the J gene end by 0 bases; junction bases not matched to a gene: 2. CDR3 amino acids: CASSLQGATTNEKLFF. The CDR3, as DNA: TGTGCCAGCAGCTTACAGGGGGCGACAACTAATGAAAAACTGTTTTTT.

The chain uses TRBV4-1 and TRBJ1-4; no reliable D call. The CDR3 totals 15 residues. V lost 0 bases and J lost 3, with 8 bases in between. Germline V gene lookup returns CDR1 MGHRA and CDR2 YSYEKL. CDR3 DNA: TGCGCCAGCAGCCAAGATGGCGACGCTAATGAAAAACTGTTTTTT. Translating it yields CASSQDGDANEKLFF.

The chain has TRBV9 and TRBJ1-1, with 8 bases identical to TRBD1. This CDR3 has 13 residues. V was pared by 3 bases and J by 11 bases, with 9 bases of the junction left unmatched. CDR1 is SGDLS and CDR2 is YYNGEE in the germline V gene. For the CDR3, the DNA is TGTGCCAGCAGCGCCGAACAGGGGGGGACGGCTTTCTTT. This encodes CASSAEQGGTAFF.

This clone has only one observation. The CDR3 DNA follows: TGTGCCAGCAGATCTTCTAGCACAGATACGCAGTATTTT. Amino acids: CASRSSSTDTQYF. The chain has TRBV6-5 and TRBJ2-3; D is uncertain. V was pared by 6 bases and J by 0 bases, with 7 bases between. CDR1 MNHEY and CDR2 SVGAGI come from the germline V gene. This CDR3 is 13 amino acids long.

The chain joins TRBV5-1 to TRBJ2-1, with TRBD2 matching 10 bases. The CDR3 has 16 amino acids. Germline CDR1 SGHRS, CDR2 YFSETQ. V dropped 3 bases and J dropped 3; count of bases not matched to a gene: 6. As DNA, the CDR3 is TGCGCCAGCAGCTCCGGGCGGACTAGCGGCTACAATGAGCAGTTCTTC. It specifies CASSSGRTSGYNEQFF.

The V call is TRBV29-1, the J call TRBJ1-1, with 8 positions matching TRBD1. Germline V gene lookup returns CDR1 SQVTM and CDR2 ANQGSEA. V lost 8 bases to trimming and J lost 1 base; unmatched junction nucleotides: 3. This CDR3 has 12 residues. CDR3 DNA sequence: TGCAGCACCGGGACAGGGAACACTGAAGCTTTCTTT. This encodes CSTGTGNTEAFF.

The J gene is TRBJ1-1, the V gene TRBV7-9, with a possible D match to TRBD1 (5 bases). Germline V gene lookup returns CDR1 SEHNR and CDR2 FQNEAQ (reference sequence). The CDR3 contains 15 residues. V lost 5 bases and J lost 0, with 13 bases in between. As DNA, the CDR3 is TGTGCCAGCAGCCCGACCAGGGTCGTGAACACTGAAGCTTTCTTT. Translated: CASSPTRVVNTEAFF.